This TCR beta chain was identified during a study of blood T cell repertoires in COVID-19. About the research overall: COVID-19 samples, acute and convalescent, were from the United States, Italy and Spain. The cDNA or gDNA used as material had been derived from T cells, B-cell-depleted T cells, or PBMCs.

This clone was found once. Original analysis: Amplification from reference gene primers served as the basis for estimated nucleated cell counts. Clones were read by immunoSEQ multiplex PCR, and TCRdb kept only the in-frame ones, dropping some. V and J calls and clone size come straight from that table; D and trimming were deduced from the DNA. The data show 150,000 to 200,000 clones, with around 87% seen just once and 2.5% to 3.5% held by the top ten. Germline V lookup: CDR1 MGHRA, CDR2 YSYEKL. V lost 1 base and J lost 1, with 19 bases in between. This CDR3 contains 18 residues. Sequencing was performed on peripheral blood. This TCR was recovered from a man aged 40-49 years with active or convalescent COVID-19. The genes are TRBV4-1 and TRBJ1-1, with a tentative D call TRBD1 (6 bases). As DNA, the CDR3 is TGCGCCAGCAGCCAAGTCCCCCGCAGACAGGAGGAGAACACTGAAGCTTTCTTT. Translating gives CASSQVPRRQEENTEAFF.